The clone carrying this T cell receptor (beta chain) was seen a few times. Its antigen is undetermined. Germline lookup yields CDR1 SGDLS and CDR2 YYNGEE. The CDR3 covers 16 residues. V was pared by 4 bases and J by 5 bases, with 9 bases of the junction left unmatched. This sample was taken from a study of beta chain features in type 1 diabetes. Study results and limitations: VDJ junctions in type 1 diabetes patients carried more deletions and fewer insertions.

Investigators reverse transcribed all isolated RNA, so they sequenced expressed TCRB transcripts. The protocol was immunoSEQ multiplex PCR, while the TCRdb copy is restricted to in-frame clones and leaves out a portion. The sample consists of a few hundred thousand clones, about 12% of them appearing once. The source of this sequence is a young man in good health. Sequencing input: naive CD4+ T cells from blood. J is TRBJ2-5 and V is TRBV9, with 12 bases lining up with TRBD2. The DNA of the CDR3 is TGTGCCAGCAGCTTTTCTAGCGGGAGGGCTCAGGAGACCCAGTACTTC. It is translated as CASSFSSGRAQETQYF.